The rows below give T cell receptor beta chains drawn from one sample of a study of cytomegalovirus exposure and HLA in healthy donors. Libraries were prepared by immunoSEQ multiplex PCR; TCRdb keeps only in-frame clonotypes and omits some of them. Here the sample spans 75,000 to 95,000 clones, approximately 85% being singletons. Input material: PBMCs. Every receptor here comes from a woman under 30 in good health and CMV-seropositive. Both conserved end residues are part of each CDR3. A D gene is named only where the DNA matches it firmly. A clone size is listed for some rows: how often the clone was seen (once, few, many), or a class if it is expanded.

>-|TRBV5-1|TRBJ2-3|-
TGCGCCAGCAGCTTGGTTGGCGGACTAATCACAGATACGCAGTATTTT
CASSLVGGLITDTQYF
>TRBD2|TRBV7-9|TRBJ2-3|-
TGTGCCAGTGGGCGGGGGTTGGATACGCAGTATTTT
CASGRGLDTQYF
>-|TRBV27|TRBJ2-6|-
TGTGCCAGCAGTTTATGGCCTGGGGCCAACGTCCTGACTTTC
CASSLWPGANVLTF
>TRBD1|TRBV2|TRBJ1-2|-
TGTGCCAGCAGTGGAAACAGGGGGGATTATGGCTACACCTTC
CASSGNRGDYGYTF
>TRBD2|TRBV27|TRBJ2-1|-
TGTGCCAGCAGTCCGGGTAGCGGGAGGGTCGACAATGAGCAGTTCTTC
CASSPGSGRVDNEQFF
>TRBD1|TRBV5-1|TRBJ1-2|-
TGCGCCAGCAGCATAGGATATAAACAGGGGGCGGCGTATGGCTACACCTTC
CASSIGYKQGAAYGYTF
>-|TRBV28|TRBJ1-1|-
TGTGCCAGCTGGACAGTCAGGCCCACTGAAGCTTTCTTT
CASWTVRPTEAFF
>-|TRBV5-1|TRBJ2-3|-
TGCGCCAGCAGCTTGGAACAGGGTGGCGATACGCAGTATTTT
CASSLEQGGDTQYF
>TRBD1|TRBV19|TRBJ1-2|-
TGTGCCAGCCTGATACCGGGACAGGGACCTGGCTACACCTTC
CASLIPGQGPGYTF
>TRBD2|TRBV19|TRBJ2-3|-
TGTGCCACTCGGACTAGCCCGGTGTTTCATACGCAGTATTTT
CATRTSPVFHTQYF
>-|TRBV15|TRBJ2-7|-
TGTGCCACCAGCAGCCTCAGGGGTTTGGAGCAGTACTTC
CATSSLRGLEQYF
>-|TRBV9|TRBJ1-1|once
TGTGCCAGCAGCGTAGGGGGCGCAAACACTGAAGCTTTCTTT
CASSVGGANTEAFF
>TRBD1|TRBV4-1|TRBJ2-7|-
TGCGCCAGCAGCCGGGGCGGAGACAGGGTGTACGAGCAGTACTTC
CASSRGGDRVYEQYF
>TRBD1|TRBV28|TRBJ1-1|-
TGTGCCAGCAGAGAAGGACAGGAGTACTTGAACACTGAAGCTTTCTTT
CASREGQEYLNTEAFF
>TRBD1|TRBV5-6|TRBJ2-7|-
TGTGCCAGCAGCTTTCCCCTGGGACAGGGACCCGAGCAGTACTTC
CASSFPLGQGPEQYF
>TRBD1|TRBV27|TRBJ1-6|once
TGTGCCAGCAAGGGGGGACAGCCGGACGCGGGGAATTCACCCCTCCACTTT
CASKGGQPDAGNSPLHF
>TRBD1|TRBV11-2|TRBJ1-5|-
TGTGCCAGCAGCCAAACGACAGGGGGTCAGCCCCAGCATTTT
CASSQTTGGQPQHF
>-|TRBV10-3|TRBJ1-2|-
TGTGCCATCGGCTTAAGTTTCAGCTATGGCTACACCTTC
CAIGLSFSYGYTF
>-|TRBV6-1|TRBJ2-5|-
TGTGCCAGCAGTGACGAGGGATTGAGGGAGACCCAGTACTTC
CASSDEGLRETQYF
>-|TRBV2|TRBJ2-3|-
TGTGCCAGCAGACAACAGGGTCAAGATACGCAGTATTTT
CASRQQGQDTQYF
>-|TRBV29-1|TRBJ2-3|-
TGCAGCGTTGAGGCGCGGGGATGGGGCACAGATACGCAGTATTTT
CSVEARGWGTDTQYF
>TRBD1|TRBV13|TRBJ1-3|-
TGTGCCAGCAACCTCAGGGGGCCTGGAAACGCCATATATTTT
CASNLRGPGNAIYF
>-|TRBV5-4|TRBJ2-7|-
TGTGCCAGCAGCTTTAGGGGCAGCTCGGCCTACGAGCAGTACTTC
CASSFRGSSAYEQYF
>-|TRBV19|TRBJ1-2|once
TGTGCCAGCACGCCCCTTACAGAGAACTATGGCTACACCTTC
CASTPLTENYGYTF
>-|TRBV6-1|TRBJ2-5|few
TGTGCCAGCAGTGAAATTAGCGGCGCTGGAGAGACCCAGTACTTC
CASSEISGAGETQYF
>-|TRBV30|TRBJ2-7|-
TGTGCCTGGGGGTTTGGGGCAACCTACGAGCAGTACTTC
CAWGFGATYEQYF
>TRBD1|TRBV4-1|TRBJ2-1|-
TGCGCCAGCAGCCACCACGGACAGGGAGCCTACAATGAGCAGTTCTTC
CASSHHGQGAYNEQFF
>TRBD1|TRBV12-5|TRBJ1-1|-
TGTGCTAGTGGTTTACCAAACGGGACAGGGAATATTGGGACTGAAGCTTTCTTT
CASGLPNGTGNIGTEAFF
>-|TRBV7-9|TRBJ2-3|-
TGTGCCAGCAGCAGGCAAGCGGGTATCCAGTCAGATACGCAGTATTTT
CASSRQAGIQSDTQYF
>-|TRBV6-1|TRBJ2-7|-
TGTGCCAGCAGTGACCTACAGGGAAACGACGAGCAGTACTTC
CASSDLQGNDEQYF
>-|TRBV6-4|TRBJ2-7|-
TGTGCCAGCAGTGTTGTCCCTTTTGGGGGGGGCTACTACGAGCAGTACTTC
CASSVVPFGGGYYEQYF
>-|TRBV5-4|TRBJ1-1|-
TGTGCCAGCAGCTTGGGGACAGCAAACACTGAAGCTTTCTTT
CASSLGTANTEAFF
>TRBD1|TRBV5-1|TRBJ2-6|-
TGCGCCAGCAGCGGCGGGACAGGGGTCTCTGGGGCCAACGTCCTGACTTTC
CASSGGTGVSGANVLTF
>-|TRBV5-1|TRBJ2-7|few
TGCGCCAGCAGCTTGGCATATTACAGAAATACGATGGAGCAGTACTTC
CASSLAYYRNTMEQYF
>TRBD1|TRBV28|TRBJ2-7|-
TGTGCCAGCCGAGGGACAGCCTCCTACGAGCAGTACTTC
CASRGTASYEQYF
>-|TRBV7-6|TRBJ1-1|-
TGTGCCAGCAGCACCAGCGCGGTCAGCCATGAAGCTTTCTTT
CASSTSAVSHEAFF
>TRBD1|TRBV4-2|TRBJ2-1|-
TGTGCCAGCAGCATCCGGGGGGGACAGGGGGCTGGGGATGAGCAGTTCTTC
CASSIRGGQGAGDEQFF
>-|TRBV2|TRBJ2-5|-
TGTGCCAGCAGTGAAGCGCTTGGCGGGATCTGGGGGACCCAGTACTTC
CASSEALGGIWGTQYF
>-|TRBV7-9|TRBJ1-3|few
TGTGCCAGCAGCCCCCAGGGGACCATATATTTT
CASSPQGTIYF
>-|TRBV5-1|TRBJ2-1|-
TGCGCCAGCAGCTTGGGACGGGATGAGCAGTTCTTC
CASSLGRDEQFF
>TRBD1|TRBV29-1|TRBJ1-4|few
TGCAGCGTTAGCGTGCAGGGGGTGGAAAAACTGTTTTTT
CSVSVQGVEKLFF
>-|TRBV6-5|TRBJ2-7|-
TGTGCCAGCAGTTTCCTTGGCGGGCCCTACGAGCAGTACTTC
CASSFLGGPYEQYF
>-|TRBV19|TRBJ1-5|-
TGTGCCAGTAGTATAGATCGGGGGGCGAGCAATCAGCCCCAGCATTTT
CASSIDRGASNQPQHF
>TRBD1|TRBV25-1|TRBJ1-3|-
TGTGCCAGCACCCCCAGGGACAGGGACTACTCTGGAAACACCATATATTTT
CASTPRDRDYSGNTIYF
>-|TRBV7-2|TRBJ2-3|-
TGTGCCAGCAGCCCTCGACTAGTTTCGGATACGCAGTATTTT
CASSPRLVSDTQYF
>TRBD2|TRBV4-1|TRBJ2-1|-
TGCGCCAGCAGCCAAATCTCGGGAAAGCGGGGTTTTAATGAGCAGTTCTTC
CASSQISGKRGFNEQFF
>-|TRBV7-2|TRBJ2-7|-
TGTGCCAGCAGCCTAACCTACGAGCAGTACTTC
CASSLTYEQYF
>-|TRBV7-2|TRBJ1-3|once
TGTGCCAGCAGCTTAAACGGGGGGACTGGAAACACCATATATTTT
CASSLNGGTGNTIYF
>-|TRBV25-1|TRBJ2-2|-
TGTGCCAGCAGGGAACCTTGGGGCGCGAACACCGGGGAGCTGTTTTTT
CASREPWGANTGELFF
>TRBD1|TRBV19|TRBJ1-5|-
TGTGCCAGTAGGGGACAGCCAGATCAGCCCCAGCATTTT
CASRGQPDQPQHF
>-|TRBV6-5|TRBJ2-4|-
TGTGCCAGCAGTTACTCTGTGGGGAGCAAAAACATTCAGTACTTC
CASSYSVGSKNIQYF
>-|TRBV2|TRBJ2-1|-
TGTGCCAGCAGTGTAGAGGGTCTGTACAATGAGCAGTTCTTC
CASSVEGLYNEQFF
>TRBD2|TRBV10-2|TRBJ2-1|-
TGCGCCAGCAGTGGTCGGGGGGACCCATACTTGGAGCAGTTCTTC
CASSGRGDPYLEQFF
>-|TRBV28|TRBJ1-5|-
TGTGCCAGCAGTCCTACAGGAAGCAATCAGCCCCAGCATTTT
CASSPTGSNQPQHF
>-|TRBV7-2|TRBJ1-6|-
TGTGCCAGCAGCCCCGCGCATGGGAGCAATTCACCCCTCCACTTT
CASSPAHGSNSPLHF
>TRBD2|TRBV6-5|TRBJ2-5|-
TGTGCCAGCAGTTTGCCTGGGCGGGGGGCAGAGACCCAGTACTTC
CASSLPGRGAETQYF
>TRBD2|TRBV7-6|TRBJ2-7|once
TGTGCCAGCAGCCAAACACCCAGCGGGGATTACGAGCAGTACTTC
CASSQTPSGDYEQYF
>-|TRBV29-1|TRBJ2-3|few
TGCAGCGTTGATCTGGACTCCACAGATACGCAGTATTTT
CSVDLDSTDTQYF